The rows below give T cell receptor beta chains drawn from one sample of a study of OX40 agonist ivuxolimab in advanced cancers. Assay used: immunoSEQ multiplex PCR; TCRdb lists only in-frame clones, some missing. In the table there are over 30,000 clones, 65% to 75% of which are singletons. The sequencing used CD4+ or CD8+ T cells sorted from blood, collected in a trial of the OX40 agonist ivuxolimab. The receptors come from an adult with an advanced solid tumor such as melanoma, head and neck, liver or kidney cancer. Each CDR3 is given with its conserved first and last residue. D genes are given only for firm matches. Not all rows give a size; the values are once, few, many and, for expanded clones, a class.

>NA|TRBJ2-3|TRBV29-1|few
TGCAGCGTTGAATGGGCGGCGAGCACAGATACGCAGTATTTT
CSVEWAASTDTQYF
>NA|TRBJ2-2|TRBV5-4|many
TGTGCCAGCAGCTTGGCACCGGGAGACGGGGAGCTGTTTTTT
CASSLAPGDGELFF
>NA|TRBJ1-1|TRBV18|once
TGTGCCAGCTCACCACCGGTGGTCAGAAAGAACACTGAAGCTTTCTTT
CASSPPVVRKNTEAFF
>TRBD2|TRBJ2-3|TRBV5-4|NA
TGTGCCAGCAGCTTGAGAACGGGGGGGACCACAGATACGCAGTATTTT
CASSLRTGGTTDTQYF
>TRBD1|TRBJ2-7|TRBV11-2|NA
TGTGCCAGCACTGGGGCCGGGACAGGGTATTACGAGCAGTACTTC
CASTGAGTGYYEQYF
>NA|TRBJ2-2|TRBV7-9|once
TGTGCCAGCAGCCCGTTCACCGGGGAGCTGTTTTTT
CASSPFTGELFF
>NA|TRBJ1-4|TRBV6-6|NA
TGTGCCAGCAGGGCCGGGACACGGGATGAAAAACTGTTTTTT
CASRAGTRDEKLFF
>NA|TRBJ1-3|TRBV18|NA
TGTGCCAGCTCACCTGGCGGTGACTCTGGAAACACCATATATTTT
CASSPGGDSGNTIYF
>NA|TRBJ2-5|TRBV5-1|NA
TGCGCCAGCACTCTAGGATTACAAGAGACCCAGTACTTC
CASTLGLQETQYF
>NA|TRBJ1-2|TRBV5-6|NA
TGTGCCAGCAGCTTGGGGGCGCAGGGGCCGGGGGGCTACACCTTC
CASSLGAQGPGGYTF
>NA|TRBJ2-5|TRBV11-2|few
TGTGCCAGCAGCTTATTTGAGACCCAGTACTTC
CASSLFETQYF
>NA|TRBJ1-1|TRBV6-5|NA
TGTGCCAGCAGTTACGCCCATCTGGCAGGGACTGAAGCTTTCTTT
CASSYAHLAGTEAFF
>NA|TRBJ1-6|TRBV4-1|NA
TGCGCCAGCAGCCAAGATATGCGGTCACCCCTCCACTTT
CASSQDMRSPLHF
>TRBD1|TRBJ2-3|TRBV27|once
TGTGCCAGCAGTTCCTGGACAGGGACAGATACGCAGTATTTT
CASSSWTGTDTQYF
>NA|TRBJ2-4|TRBV5-1|NA
TGCGCCAGCTTGGATAGCGGCCAAAACATTCAGTACTTC
CASLDSGQNIQYF
>NA|TRBJ1-1|TRBV5-1|once
TGCGCCAGCAGCTTGTTAGGCAGGGCGGACACTGAAGCTTTCTTT
CASSLLGRADTEAFF
>NA|TRBJ2-1|TRBV7-8|NA
TGTGCCAGCAGCTTAAGGTCCACCCGGGGCCGGGATGAGCAGTTCTTC
CASSLRSTRGRDEQFF
>TRBD1|TRBJ2-5|TRBV5-1|NA
TGCGCCAGCAGCCGTCTGGACAGGTTAGGGGAGACCCAGTACTTC
CASSRLDRLGETQYF
>NA|TRBJ2-2|TRBV7-2|NA
TGTGCCAGCAGCTTAGCAGTCGGGGAGCTGTTTTTT
CASSLAVGELFF
>NA|TRBJ2-7|TRBV6-5|NA
TGTGCCAGCAGTTCCTTATCGGGGGGCGATACGTACGAGCAGTACTTC
CASSSLSGGDTYEQYF
>NA|TRBJ2-5|TRBV30|NA
TGTGCCTGGAGTGTGAGAAGAGAGACCCAGTACTTC
CAWSVRRETQYF
>NA|TRBJ2-2|TRBV29-1|once
TGCAGCGTTGAGGCAATTAACACCGGGGAGCTGTTTTTT
CSVEAINTGELFF
>TRBD1|TRBJ1-1|TRBV7-9|few
TGTGCCAGCATCGGACAGGGTATAACTGAAGCTTTCTTT
CASIGQGITEAFF
>NA|TRBJ2-7|TRBV5-4|NA
TGTGCCAGCAGCTTGTCTATGGGCGGGTACGAGCAGTACTTC
CASSLSMGGYEQYF
>NA|TRBJ2-1|TRBV6-5|once
TGTGCCAGCAGTTACTCGAACCCCAGGTCAGGAAATGAGCAGTTCTTC
CASSYSNPRSGNEQFF
>NA|TRBJ1-1|TRBV6-6|NA
TGTGCCAGCAGGACCGGGACTTCGAACACTGAAGCTTTCTTT
CASRTGTSNTEAFF
>NA|TRBJ2-7|TRBV5-1|NA
TGCGCCAGCAGCCCGGAAGGGACGGAATCCTACGAGCAGTACTTC
CASSPEGTESYEQYF
>NA|TRBJ2-6|TRBV7-3|NA
TGTGCCAGCAGCCCCCGGACAGCTTCATCCCTCTCTGGGGCCAACGTCCTGACTTTC
CASSPRTASSLSGANVLTF
>NA|TRBJ2-1|TRBV19|NA
TGTGCCAGTAGTATGACAGGGAGGGGTTACAATGAGCAGTTCTTC
CASSMTGRGYNEQFF
>NA|TRBJ2-2|TRBV7-7|NA
TGTGCCAGCAGCTTACAGACAGCCACCGGGGAGCTGTTTTTT
CASSLQTATGELFF
>TRBD1|TRBJ1-5|TRBV6-1|NA
TGTGCCAGCAGTGAGCAACCGGGACAGGGGAATCAGCCCCAGCATTTT
CASSEQPGQGNQPQHF
>NA|TRBJ1-1|TRBV5-1|NA
TGCGCCAGCAGCTTGAACAAAGCCACTGAAGCTTTCTTT
CASSLNKATEAFF
>NA|TRBJ2-2|TRBV5-1|NA
TGCGCCAGCAGCCCTACGCTGGCGGCCACCGGGGAGCTGTTTTTT
CASSPTLAATGELFF
>NA|TRBJ2-1|TRBV9|NA
TGTGCCAGCAGTGACCCGAGGAGCAATGAGCAGTTCTTC
CASSDPRSNEQFF
>TRBD1|TRBJ1-4|TRBV9|NA
TGTGCCAGCAGCCCCGGGGACAGGGCTGGAACTAATGAAAAACTGTTTTTT
CASSPGDRAGTNEKLFF
>NA|TRBJ1-1|TRBV6-1|few
TGTGCCAGCAGGACAGGGAACACTGAAGCTTTCTTT
CASRTGNTEAFF
>NA|TRBJ2-1|TRBV7-3|NA
TGTGCCAGCAGCCCCCGGGAACCCTTTAGAGGTGAGCAGTTCTTC
CASSPREPFRGEQFF
>TRBD1|TRBJ1-1|TRBV5-4|NA
TGTGCCAGCAGCTGGGGGACAGGGGATGAAGCTTTCTTT
CASSWGTGDEAFF
>NA|TRBJ1-1|TRBV11-2|NA
TGTGCCAGCAGCTTATCACGGAACACTGAAGCTTTCTTT
CASSLSRNTEAFF
>NA|TRBJ1-1|TRBV5-6|NA
TGTGCCAGCAGCTTGGGACAGGTGGGAGCTTTCTTT
CASSLGQVGAFF
>NA|TRBJ1-1|TRBV5-1|NA
TGCGCCAGCAGCTTACAGGTGACAACAACTGAAGCTTTCTTT
CASSLQVTTTEAFF
>NA|TRBJ1-1|TRBV2|NA
TGTGCCAGCAGAAAGGAGGGGGGCACTGAAGCTTTCTTT
CASRKEGGTEAFF
>NA|TRBJ2-2|TRBV2|NA
TGTGCCAGCAGTGAAGCTTACAGGGAGCTGTTTTTT
CASSEAYRELFF
>NA|TRBJ1-1|TRBV6-5|NA
TGTGCCAGCAGGGGGGTGGGGCGGACTGAAGCTTTCTTT
CASRGVGRTEAFF
>NA|TRBJ1-1|TRBV20-1|NA
TGCAGTGCTATATTTCAGTATTTGGCTTTCTTT
CSAIFQYLAFF
>NA|TRBJ1-1|TRBV4-1|few
TGCGCCAGCAGCACAACCCCCGGGTCGAACACTGAAGCTTTCTTT
CASSTTPGSNTEAFF
>NA|TRBJ1-1|TRBV5-1|once
TGCGCCAGCAGCTTGGAAGCAGGGCTTCGGAACACTGAAGCTTTCTTT
CASSLEAGLRNTEAFF
>TRBD2|TRBJ2-5|TRBV7-2|NA
TGTGCCAGCAGCTTCAACTCAGCGGGGGTGGGAGAGACCCAGTACTTC
CASSFNSAGVGETQYF
>TRBD1|TRBJ2-5|TRBV4-2|NA
TGTGCCAGCAGCCAAGGGGACAGGGGAGAGACCCAGTACTTC
CASSQGDRGETQYF
>NA|TRBJ1-2|TRBV28|NA
TGTGCCAGCAGTTTAAATCCAGGGGCACACTATGGCTACACCTTC
CASSLNPGAHYGYTF
>NA|TRBJ2-1|TRBV6-5|NA
TGTGCCAGCAGTTATGTTTTTCGGCAGGGTCCGGGGGAGCAGTTCTTC
CASSYVFRQGPGEQFF
>TRBD2|TRBJ2-5|TRBV5-1|NA
TGCGCCAGCAGGGTCGGGAGGGAGGACGAGACCCAGTACTTC
CASRVGREDETQYF